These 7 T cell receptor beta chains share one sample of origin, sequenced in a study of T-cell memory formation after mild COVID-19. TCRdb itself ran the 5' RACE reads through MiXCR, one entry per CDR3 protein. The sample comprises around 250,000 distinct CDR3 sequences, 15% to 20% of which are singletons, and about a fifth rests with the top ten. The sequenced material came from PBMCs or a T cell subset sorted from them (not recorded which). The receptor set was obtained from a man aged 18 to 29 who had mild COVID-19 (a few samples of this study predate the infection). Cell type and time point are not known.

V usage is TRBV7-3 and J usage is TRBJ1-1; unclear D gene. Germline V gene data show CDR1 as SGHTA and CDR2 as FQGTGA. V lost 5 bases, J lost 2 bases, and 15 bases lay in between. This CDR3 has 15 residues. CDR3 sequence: CASSPSGLSNTEAFF. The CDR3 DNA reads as TGTGCCAGCAGCCCCAGCGGGCTATCTAACACTGAAGCTTTCTTT. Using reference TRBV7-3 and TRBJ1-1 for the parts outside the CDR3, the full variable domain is GAGVSQTPSNKVTEKGKYVELRCDPISGHTALYWYRQSLGQGPEFLIYFQGTGAADDSGLPNDRFFAVRPEGSVSTLKIQRTERGDSAVYLCASSPSGLSNTEAFFGQGTRLTVV.

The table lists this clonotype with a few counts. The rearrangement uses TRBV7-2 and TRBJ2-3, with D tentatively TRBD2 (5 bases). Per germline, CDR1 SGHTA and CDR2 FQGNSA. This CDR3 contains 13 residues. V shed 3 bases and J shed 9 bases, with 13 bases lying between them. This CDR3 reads CASSLSGEITQYF. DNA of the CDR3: TGTGCCAGCAGCTTGTCCGGGGAGATAACGCAGTATTTT.

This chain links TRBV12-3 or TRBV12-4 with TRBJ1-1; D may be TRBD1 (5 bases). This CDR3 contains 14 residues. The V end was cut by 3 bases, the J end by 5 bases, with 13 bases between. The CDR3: CASSFLPGGTEAFF. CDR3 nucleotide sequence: TGTGCCAGCAGTTTTTTGCCGGGGGGGACTGAAGCTTTCTTT.

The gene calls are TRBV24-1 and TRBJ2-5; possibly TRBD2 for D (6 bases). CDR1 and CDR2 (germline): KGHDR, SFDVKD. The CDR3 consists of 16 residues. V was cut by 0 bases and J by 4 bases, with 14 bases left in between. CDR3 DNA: TGTGCCACCAGTGATTTGGGGGATCCGCGGGGAGAGACCCAGTACTTC. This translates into CATSDLGDPRGETQYF.

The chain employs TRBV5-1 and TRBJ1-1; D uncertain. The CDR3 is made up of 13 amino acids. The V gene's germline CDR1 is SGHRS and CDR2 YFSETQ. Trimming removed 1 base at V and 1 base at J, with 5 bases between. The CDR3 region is CASSLYSNTEAFF. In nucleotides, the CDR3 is TGCGCCAGCAGCTTGTATTCGAACACTGAAGCTTTCTTT.

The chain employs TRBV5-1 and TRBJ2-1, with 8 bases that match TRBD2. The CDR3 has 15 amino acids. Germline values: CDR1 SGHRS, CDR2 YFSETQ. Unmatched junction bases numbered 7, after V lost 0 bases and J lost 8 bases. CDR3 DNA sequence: TGCGCCAGCAGCTTGGTGGCGGGGGGCCACGATGAGCAGTTCTTC. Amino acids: CASSLVAGGHDEQFF.

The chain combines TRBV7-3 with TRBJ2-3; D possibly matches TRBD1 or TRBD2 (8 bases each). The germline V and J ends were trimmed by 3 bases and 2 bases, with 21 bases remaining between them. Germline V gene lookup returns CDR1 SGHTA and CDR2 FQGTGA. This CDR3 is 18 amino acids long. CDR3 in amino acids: CASSFGLGTGLATDTQYF. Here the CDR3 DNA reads TGTGCCAGCAGCTTTGGCCTTGGGACAGGACTAGCCACAGATACGCAGTATTTT.